Listed below are T cell receptor beta chains from one sample, sequenced in a study of OX40 agonist ivuxolimab in advanced cancers. Generated by immunoSEQ multiplex PCR, the TCRdb table keeps only in-frame clones and is missing some. The sample comprises around 69,000 clones, roughly nine tenths of which are singletons, and 5.5% to 8% rests with the top ten. The source material was CD4+ or CD8+ T cells sorted from blood, sampled in a trial of the OX40 agonist ivuxolimab. These receptors were obtained from an adult with an advanced solid tumor such as melanoma, head and neck, liver or kidney cancer. CDR3s include the opening cysteine and the closing phenylalanine or tryptophan. D genes are given only for firm matches. Expanded clones are given a class, and other clones once, few, many or no size at all.

d_gene: -
j_gene: TRBJ1-1
v_gene: TRBV19
abundance: -
CDR3aa: CASSSPDKNTEAFF
CDR3nt: TGTGCCAGTAGTTCCCCGGACAAGAACACTGAAGCTTTCTTT

d_gene: -
j_gene: TRBJ2-7
v_gene: TRBV14
abundance: once
CDR3aa: CASSRHQVIPHSYEQYF
CDR3nt: TGTGCCAGCAGCCGGCATCAGGTGATCCCGCACTCCTACGAGCAGTACTTC

d_gene: -
j_gene: TRBJ2-3
v_gene: TRBV28
abundance: -
CDR3aa: CASSLPGNTDTQYF
CDR3nt: TGTGCCAGCAGTTTACCAGGCAACACAGATACGCAGTATTTT

d_gene: -
j_gene: TRBJ2-2
v_gene: TRBV27
abundance: -
CDR3aa: CASSLINGELFF
CDR3nt: TGTGCCAGCAGTTTAATTAACGGGGAGCTGTTTTTT

d_gene: -
j_gene: TRBJ2-2
v_gene: TRBV6-5
abundance: -
CDR3aa: CASSYLPGAGELFF
CDR3nt: TGTGCCAGCAGTTACCTACCTGGGGCCGGGGAGCTGTTTTTT

d_gene: TRBD1
j_gene: TRBJ1-2
v_gene: TRBV7-8
abundance: -
CDR3aa: CASSRGTGTDGYTF
CDR3nt: TGTGCCAGCAGCCGAGGGACAGGGACGGATGGCTACACCTTC

d_gene: -
j_gene: TRBJ2-1
v_gene: TRBV4-2
abundance: -
CDR3aa: CASGRGGHYNEQFF
CDR3nt: TGTGCCAGCGGGAGGGGGGGACACTACAATGAGCAGTTCTTC

d_gene: -
j_gene: TRBJ2-7
v_gene: TRBV11-2
abundance: -
CDR3aa: CASSLGNEQYF
CDR3nt: TGTGCCAGCAGCTTAGGGAACGAGCAGTACTTC

d_gene: -
j_gene: TRBJ2-1
v_gene: TRBV4-3
abundance: -
CDR3aa: CASSQANEQFF
CDR3nt: TGCGCCAGCAGCCAAGCCAATGAGCAGTTCTTC

d_gene: TRBD1
j_gene: TRBJ2-7
v_gene: TRBV5-4
abundance: -
CDR3aa: CASSLGTGGEQYF
CDR3nt: TGTGCCAGCAGCTTGGGGACAGGGGGCGAGCAGTACTTC

d_gene: -
j_gene: TRBJ2-1
v_gene: TRBV30
abundance: -
CDR3aa: CAWSVRGGTGNEQFF
CDR3nt: TGTGCCTGGAGTGTACGAGGGGGAACGGGCAATGAGCAGTTCTTC

d_gene: -
j_gene: TRBJ2-1
v_gene: TRBV7-3
abundance: -
CDR3aa: CASSSELLGRSLDSYNEQFF
CDR3nt: TGTGCCAGCAGTTCAGAGCTTCTGGGTAGATCCCTCGACTCCTACAATGAGCAGTTCTTC

d_gene: -
j_gene: TRBJ1-1
v_gene: TRBV19
abundance: -
CDR3aa: CASKDRGNEAFF
CDR3nt: TGTGCCAGCAAAGACAGAGGAAATGAAGCTTTCTTT

d_gene: -
j_gene: TRBJ1-1
v_gene: TRBV4-3
abundance: -
CDR3aa: CASSPSGGLAFF
CDR3nt: TGCGCCAGCAGCCCTTCTGGTGGGCTAGCTTTCTTT

d_gene: -
j_gene: TRBJ2-3
v_gene: TRBV30
abundance: -
CDR3aa: CAWSVGWDTQYF
CDR3nt: TGTGCCTGGAGTGTAGGCTGGGATACGCAGTATTTT

d_gene: -
j_gene: TRBJ1-4
v_gene: TRBV4-2
abundance: -
CDR3aa: CASSQRTGRLNEKLFF
CDR3nt: TGTGCCAGCAGCCAAAGAACAGGGCGTCTTAATGAAAAACTGTTTTTT

d_gene: -
j_gene: TRBJ1-2
v_gene: TRBV11-2
abundance: -
CDR3aa: CASSLAQDGYTF
CDR3nt: TGTGCCAGCAGCTTAGCCCAGGATGGCTACACCTTC

d_gene: -
j_gene: TRBJ1-1
v_gene: TRBV28
abundance: -
CDR3aa: CATSPTGASWAFF
CDR3nt: TGTGCCACCTCACCGACAGGCGCCTCTTGGGCTTTCTTT

d_gene: -
j_gene: TRBJ1-2
v_gene: TRBV14
abundance: -
CDR3aa: CASSQVGAGANGYTF
CDR3nt: TGTGCCAGCAGCCAAGTAGGGGCAGGGGCGAATGGCTACACCTTC

d_gene: TRBD2
j_gene: TRBJ2-1
v_gene: TRBV19
abundance: -
CDR3aa: CATKKWQRGYNEQFF
CDR3nt: TGTGCCACAAAGAAATGGCAGCGGGGCTACAATGAGCAGTTCTTC

d_gene: -
j_gene: TRBJ1-4
v_gene: TRBV18
abundance: -
CDR3aa: CASSPLKRSEKLFF
CDR3nt: TGTGCCAGCTCACCACTGAAAAGGAGTGAAAAACTGTTTTTT

d_gene: -
j_gene: TRBJ1-4
v_gene: TRBV4-3
abundance: -
CDR3aa: CASSQDRAAEEELFF
CDR3nt: TGCGCCAGCAGCCAAGATCGAGCAGCAGAGGAGGAACTGTTTTTT

d_gene: TRBD2
j_gene: TRBJ2-7
v_gene: TRBV11-1
abundance: -
CDR3aa: CASSLWEGSSYEQYF
CDR3nt: TGTGCCAGCAGCTTATGGGAGGGGAGCTCCTACGAGCAGTACTTC

d_gene: -
j_gene: TRBJ1-1
v_gene: TRBV15
abundance: -
CDR3aa: CATSTMQGNTEAFF
CDR3nt: TGTGCCACCAGCACCATGCAGGGGAACACTGAAGCTTTCTTT

d_gene: -
j_gene: TRBJ1-1
v_gene: TRBV19
abundance: -
CDR3aa: CASSIGQGMNTEAFF
CDR3nt: TGTGCCAGTAGTATCGGGCAGGGGATGAACACTGAAGCTTTCTTT

d_gene: -
j_gene: TRBJ1-1
v_gene: TRBV2
abundance: -
CDR3aa: CASSDRGHTEAFF
CDR3nt: TGTGCCAGCAGTGACAGGGGCCACACTGAAGCTTTCTTT

d_gene: -
j_gene: TRBJ2-3
v_gene: TRBV18
abundance: -
CDR3aa: CASSPRTARATDTQYF
CDR3nt: TGTGCCAGCTCACCGCGGACAGCCAGGGCCACAGATACGCAGTATTTT

d_gene: TRBD1
j_gene: TRBJ1-2
v_gene: TRBV6-1
abundance: -
CDR3aa: CASSDTGTGYYGYTF
CDR3nt: TGTGCCAGCAGCGATACCGGGACAGGGTACTATGGCTACACCTTC

d_gene: -
j_gene: TRBJ2-1
v_gene: TRBV7-2
abundance: -
CDR3aa: CASSLVTRASDEQFF
CDR3nt: TGTGCCAGCAGCTTAGTTACGAGGGCCAGTGATGAGCAGTTCTTC

d_gene: -
j_gene: TRBJ1-5
v_gene: TRBV19
abundance: -
CDR3aa: CASTWDSNQPQHF
CDR3nt: TGTGCCAGTACCTGGGACAGCAATCAGCCCCAGCATTTT

d_gene: TRBD1
j_gene: TRBJ1-3
v_gene: TRBV29-1
abundance: -
CDR3aa: CSARTGKLSGNTIYF
CDR3nt: TGCAGCGCTCGGACAGGTAAGCTCTCTGGAAACACCATATATTTT

d_gene: TRBD2
j_gene: TRBJ2-7
v_gene: TRBV27
abundance: -
CDR3aa: CASSYSGNNEQYF
CDR3nt: TGTGCCAGCAGTTATAGCGGGAACAACGAGCAGTACTTC

d_gene: -
j_gene: TRBJ2-7
v_gene: TRBV13
abundance: -
CDR3aa: CASSALRQVAYEQYF
CDR3nt: TGTGCCAGCAGCGCCCTCCGACAGGTTGCCTACGAGCAGTACTTC

d_gene: -
j_gene: TRBJ2-1
v_gene: TRBV9
abundance: -
CDR3aa: CASSDRVEDEQFF
CDR3nt: TGTGCCAGCAGCGACAGGGTTGAAGATGAGCAGTTCTTC

d_gene: -
j_gene: TRBJ2-3
v_gene: TRBV27
abundance: -
CDR3aa: CASRRAGASTDTQYF
CDR3nt: TGTGCCAGCAGACGGGCGGGGGCTAGCACAGATACGCAGTATTTT

d_gene: -
j_gene: TRBJ1-5
v_gene: TRBV11-3
abundance: once
CDR3aa: CASLGNRYPYQPQHF
CDR3nt: TGTGCCAGCTTAGGCAACAGATATCCCTATCAGCCCCAGCATTTT

d_gene: TRBD2
j_gene: TRBJ2-3
v_gene: TRBV30
abundance: -
CDR3aa: CAWALGGSTDTQYF
CDR3nt: TGTGCCTGGGCGCTGGGGGGGAGCACAGATACGCAGTATTTT

d_gene: -
j_gene: TRBJ1-1
v_gene: TRBV15
abundance: -
CDR3aa: CATSTNLGTRDTEAFF
CDR3nt: TGTGCCACCAGCACAAACCTAGGAACGAGGGACACTGAAGCTTTCTTT